One T cell receptor (beta chain) is described in this entry. Its antigen is as yet unknown. These data originate in a study of cytomegalovirus exposure and HLA in healthy donors. Study results and limitations: 164 TCR beta chains were listed as cytomegalovirus-associated. The productive fraction for most TCR beta V segments was about 87% or about 30% in an earlier analysis.

Primers for the PCR totalled 60 Vbeta and 13 Jbeta. Only in-frame clones appear in the TCRdb table, and some are missing; sequencing was by immunoSEQ multiplex PCR. This repertoire comprises 100,000 to 150,000 clones; its ten largest clones make up approximately 2.6%. The CDR3 consists of 14 residues. Germline values: CDR1 MRHNA, CDR2 SNTAGT. Trimming took off 7 bases at V and 4 bases at J, with 15 bases between the two ends. J is TRBJ2-3 and V is TRBV6-4; D is perhaps TRBD2 (5 bases). This TCR came from a man younger than 40 in good health and CMV-seronegative. The sequenced sample was PBMCs. CDR3 nucleotide sequence: TGTGCCAGCAAACGGACTCTCTCTTCAGATACGCAGTATTTT. This sequence encodes CASKRTLSSDTQYF.